The rows below give T cell receptor beta chains drawn from one sample of a study of PD-L1 blockade in urothelial cancer. The repertoire was sequenced with immunoSEQ multiplex PCR; TCRdb's copy has only in-frame clones and lacks some. The sample consists of about 79,000 clones, over 80% of them appearing once. The sequencing here drew on PBMCs, taken around atezolizumab (anti-PD-L1) treatment. These receptors came from a man aged 35 to 55 with urothelial cancer. Both conserved end residues are part of each CDR3.

length: 14
J: TRBJ1-2
V: TRBV7-2
CDR3: CASSFWTSNYGYTF

length: 15
J: TRBJ1-5
V: TRBV7-9
CDR3: CASSKSGAENQPQHF

length: 14
J: TRBJ2-7
V: TRBV2
CDR3: CASKPGLAGYEQYF

length: 13
J: TRBJ1-2
V: TRBV7-2
CDR3: CASNRPGTGKYTF

length: 14
J: TRBJ1-3
V: TRBV18
CDR3: CASSQQGAGNTIYF

length: 16
J: TRBJ1-2
V: TRBV5-8
CDR3: CASSSVGPGNNYGYTF

length: 10
J: TRBJ2-1
V: TRBV2
CDR3: CASSESREFF

length: 14
J: TRBJ2-7
V: TRBV2
CDR3: CASSRDSGAFEQYF

length: 15
J: TRBJ1-5
V: TRBV9
CDR3: CASSVEIGANQPQHF

length: 12
J: TRBJ1-1
V: TRBV18
CDR3: CASSPDRGEAFF

length: 16
J: TRBJ2-7
V: TRBV4-1
CDR3: CASSQGGLGTSHEQYF